This is a list of T cell receptor beta chains from one sample in a study of ipilimumab plus nivolumab after autologous stem cell transplantation. Data came from immunoSEQ multiplex PCR; TCRdb stores just in-frame clones and leaves some out. The top ten hold roughly 36% of the sample, which has more than 15,000 clones, roughly 80% seen once. Sequences were derived from PBMCs, sampled in a trial of ipilimumab plus nivolumab as post-transplant consolidation. The receptor set was obtained from a male donor with diffuse large B-cell lymphoma. CDR3s include the opening cysteine and the closing phenylalanine or tryptophan.

j_call: TRBJ1-6
v_call: TRBV6-1
cdr3_aa: CASRWDGNSPLHF

j_call: TRBJ2-3
v_call: TRBV11-2
cdr3_aa: CASSSPGGTQYF

j_call: TRBJ2-7
v_call: TRBV29-1
cdr3_aa: CSVRDRELEQYF

j_call: TRBJ1-5
v_call: TRBV4-1
cdr3_aa: CASSQDLLQGANQPQHF

j_call: TRBJ2-1
v_call: TRBV7-2
cdr3_aa: CASSRTFLSSYNEQFF

j_call: TRBJ2-7
v_call: TRBV2
cdr3_aa: CASMGGSSYEQYF

j_call: TRBJ1-2
v_call: TRBV5-1
cdr3_aa: CASSPGSRGDYGYTF

j_call: TRBJ2-7
v_call: TRBV11-3
cdr3_aa: CASSEGGTDYEQYF

j_call: TRBJ2-5
v_call: TRBV5-1
cdr3_aa: CASSLTEETQYF

j_call: TRBJ1-1
v_call: TRBV25-1
cdr3_aa: CASSDTSRGNTEAFF

j_call: TRBJ1-1
v_call: TRBV6-1
cdr3_aa: CASSPRIVNTEAFF

j_call: TRBJ2-7
v_call: TRBV5-1
cdr3_aa: CASSLGTGVIGEQYF

j_call: TRBJ2-5
v_call: TRBV4-1
cdr3_aa: CASSQGSGPQETQYF

j_call: TRBJ2-7
v_call: TRBV29-1
cdr3_aa: CSALAPSYEQYF

j_call: TRBJ2-7
v_call: TRBV29-1
cdr3_aa: CSVSPDPDRIYEQYF

j_call: TRBJ1-1
v_call: TRBV29-1
cdr3_aa: CSVGGVGGGVNTEAFF

j_call: TRBJ2-7
v_call: TRBV5-5
cdr3_aa: CASTRLRGGANYEQYF

j_call: TRBJ2-5
v_call: TRBV29-1
cdr3_aa: CSVVRRNEQYF

j_call: TRBJ2-7
v_call: TRBV4-1
cdr3_aa: CASSQVRAYSYEQYF

j_call: TRBJ1-1
v_call: TRBV6-4
cdr3_aa: CASSPNSGAGTEAFF

j_call: TRBJ2-6
v_call: TRBV7-3
cdr3_aa: CASSPGGRVDVLTF

j_call: TRBJ2-3
v_call: TRBV10-3
cdr3_aa: CAISSTSTDTQYF

j_call: TRBJ2-1
v_call: TRBV12-5
cdr3_aa: CASGLGEQASGNFYNEQFF

j_call: TRBJ1-1
v_call: TRBV7-2
cdr3_aa: CASRGRSETGSDTEAFF

j_call: TRBJ2-5
v_call: TRBV7-3
cdr3_aa: CASGAGQGETQYF

j_call: TRBJ2-3
v_call: TRBV25-1
cdr3_aa: CASSAEAGGEDTQYF

j_call: TRBJ1-1
v_call: TRBV5-4
cdr3_aa: CASSPTGNTEAFF

j_call: TRBJ1-1
v_call: TRBV5-1
cdr3_aa: CASSGGIGPPGGEAFF

j_call: TRBJ2-7
v_call: TRBV4-1
cdr3_aa: CASSQEGPGLAGFSYEQYF

j_call: TRBJ1-3
v_call: TRBV5-5
cdr3_aa: CASSSLGPGNTIYF

j_call: TRBJ1-2
v_call: TRBV5-6
cdr3_aa: CASSLAGVEGYTF

j_call: TRBJ1-2
v_call: TRBV4-1
cdr3_aa: CASSPGWRVGYTF

j_call: TRBJ2-2
v_call: TRBV19
cdr3_aa: CASVGRNTGELFF

j_call: TRBJ2-5
v_call: TRBV5-3
cdr3_aa: CASSLTLGGRETQYF

j_call: TRBJ2-3
v_call: TRBV5-4
cdr3_aa: CASSPPPGGPTDTQYF

j_call: TRBJ2-1
v_call: TRBV7-2
cdr3_aa: CASSKDGRGPLYNEQFF

j_call: TRBJ2-7
v_call: TRBV11-3
cdr3_aa: CASSLLRLASYEQYF

j_call: TRBJ2-5
v_call: TRBV14
cdr3_aa: CASSLAETQYF

j_call: TRBJ2-2
v_call: TRBV5-4
cdr3_aa: CASSPDLVLAVNTGELFF

j_call: TRBJ2-5
v_call: TRBV27
cdr3_aa: CASSLNGGALETQYF

j_call: TRBJ2-3
v_call: TRBV2
cdr3_aa: CASGTSTAASDTQYF

j_call: TRBJ1-1
v_call: TRBV6-1
cdr3_aa: CASQWSGTEAFF

j_call: TRBJ2-5
v_call: TRBV5-3
cdr3_aa: CARSSLPGLVCETQYF

j_call: TRBJ1-2
v_call: TRBV11-2
cdr3_aa: CASSTEPGHSYGYTF

j_call: TRBJ2-2
v_call: TRBV7-2
cdr3_aa: CASSLELAGVTGELFF

j_call: TRBJ1-5
v_call: TRBV30
cdr3_aa: CAWSPQGDQPQHF

j_call: TRBJ2-7
v_call: TRBV5-6
cdr3_aa: CASSFLGGGTYEQYF

j_call: TRBJ2-7
v_call: TRBV5-6
cdr3_aa: CASSFHGGTAYEQYF

j_call: TRBJ2-1
v_call: TRBV5-6
cdr3_aa: CASSHGDEQFF

j_call: TRBJ1-2
v_call: TRBV10-3
cdr3_aa: CASSPKTGASYGYTF

j_call: TRBJ1-5
v_call: TRBV5-1
cdr3_aa: CASSPDGNQPQHF

j_call: TRBJ1-1
v_call: TRBV11-3
cdr3_aa: CASSLTVATEAFF

j_call: TRBJ2-7
v_call: TRBV10-1
cdr3_aa: CASSESNPSGIYEQYF